This TCR beta chain was obtained from a study of shared clonotypes between healthy human individuals (TCRdb year 2020). With respect to the entire study: Two women and a few men aged 18 to 49 years were included in the cohort. Per donor, leukapheresis produced somewhere between about 0.94 and 9 billion PBMCs. To estimate repertoire size and how much clonotypes are shared between individuals, the study performed deep sequencing of blood TCR repertoires from a few healthy adults. Libraries were prepared and TCR repertoires were sequenced by different laboratories using diverse techniques, in order to increase sequencing depth and limit assay-specific biases. Per donor, three plates each were used for CD4 naive and CD4 memory, two for CD8 naive, and one for CD8 memory.

As to this clone: What antigen it recognizes has not been identified. Base qualities are not provided; no much larger clone lies one nucleotide away.

CD8 naive samples were obtained by positive selection for CCR7 among CD45RO-negative cells, yielding a CD45RA+CCR7+ population from which TemRA cells were excluded. Donors were healthy HIV-negative adults with no recently reported acute infections or vaccinations. Every donor was a Caucasian adult living in Nashville, Tennessee, USA. Blood was obtained by leukapheresis, after which PBMCs were separated by Ficoll-Histopaque density gradient centrifugation and cryopreserved in liquid nitrogen vapor phase. Analytical flow cytometry was used to check the purity and quantity of every magnetically sorted T cell population. Each sorted fraction had its genomic DNA isolated and then quantified by UV absorbance on a Nanodrop 2000c. For CDR1 and CDR2, the germline V gene lists MNHNS and SASEGT. The V and J ends are trimmed by 5 bases and 0 bases, leaving 9 bases between them. Spanning cysteine to phenylalanine, the CDR3 consists of 14 amino acids. Just the 42-base CDR3 DNA is kept, in frame starting at base 1.

Using the deep immunoSEQ assay, TCR CDR3 regions were amplified from genomic DNA by multiplex PCR. For each cell subset, the extracted genomic DNA was distributed evenly across all wells of several immunoSEQ 96-well plates, and each plate served as one replicate. For sorted subsets, about 200 ng genomic DNA, equal to tens of thousands of T cell genomes, was loaded into each replicate PCR. Purified libraries were quantified with a Qubit 3.0 fluorometer, sized on a Bioanalyzer 2100, and re-quantified with the KAPA Library Quantification kit. Every immunoSEQ 96-well plate was sequenced on a dedicated single-read 150-cycle Illumina NextSeq 550 flow cell. Per the source publication's procedure: The immunoSEQ output contained only junctional sequences without quality scores, so filtering could not match that applied to full-length reads. Sequences were annotated with PyIR, a Python wrapper for IgBLAST v1.9, using IMGT germline references to assign V/J genes and CDR3. Any read was removed if the V/J assignment was weak (E-value above 1e-6), the CDR3 was missing, or the read contained stop codons, out-of-frame junctions, or ambiguous translated residues. V3J clonotypes were defined as sequences sharing the same inferred V gene, J gene, and CDR3 amino acid sequence. The percentage overlap between two repertoires was calculated by dividing the number of shared unique clonotypes by the size of the smaller repertoire. RTK rarefaction, the Chao1 estimator, and Recon v2.1 estimates of unobserved clonotypes were used to assess repertoire richness. OLGA was used to compute generation probabilities for all TCRbeta clonotypes that the gDNA method yielded from a handful of donors. In its TCRdb copy, this immuneACCESS table keeps in-frame sequences only and misses some clones. Where compared with another copy, unresolved V genes explain less than half of these, and the others have no known cause. V, J and clone size are those of that table, while D and trimming were read from the DNA. The sample profile shows under 1 million clones; 92% of them were found once. The ten largest clones take up around 24% of the sample.

The research as a whole found: Pairwise subsampling indicated that sequencing depth was expected to affect the degree of clonotype sharing among donors. When a few donors were compared, the shared fraction of clonotypes was about 5.4% for naive CD4, around 4% for naive CD8, more than 2% for memory CD4, and 0.4% for memory CD8. Compared with non-shared clonotypes, the clonotypes found in all four sorted-subset donors had higher generation probabilities. Only blood was sampled, and tissue TCR repertoires likely differ from those in blood. The genetic and exposure-history diversity represented was limited by the small number of donors. Rarefaction of sorted-subset datasets indicated incomplete sequencing despite the large sequencing depth. Larger estimated clonotype richness was generally found for naive subsets than for memory subsets.

The sequenced material came from naive CD8+ T cells sorted from blood. What the cell subset or site label conveys for this sample: CD45RA+CCR7+. The clonotype originates from a man aged 25-45 years in good health. Here the chain combines TRBV6-1 and TRBJ2-3, and the D gene may be TRBD2, 6 bases matching. The DNA is as follows: TGTGCCAGCAGTTGGGACTTGAGCACAGATACGCAGTATTTT. Translated, this gives CASSWDLSTDTQYF.